The source of this TCR beta chain is a study of blood T cell repertoires in COVID-19. Germline assignment: CDR1 MNHNS and CDR2 SASEGT. The CDR3 runs to 15 residues. The V and J ends lost 1 base and 4 bases respectively, with 10 bases between them. Sequencing used immunoSEQ multiplex PCR; TCRdb keeps in-frame clones, though not all of them. The data contain around 230,000 clones, just under 85% of them singletons. The origin of this receptor is an elderly woman with acute or convalescent COVID-19. Sequencing was done on a sample of peripheral blood. V gene TRBV6-1 combines with J gene TRBJ2-2, with D maybe TRBD1 (5 bases). This chain's CDR3 is CASSEVRVGTGELFF. CDR3 bases: TGTGCCAGCAGTGAAGTCAGGGTTGGCACCGGGGAGCTGTTTTTT.